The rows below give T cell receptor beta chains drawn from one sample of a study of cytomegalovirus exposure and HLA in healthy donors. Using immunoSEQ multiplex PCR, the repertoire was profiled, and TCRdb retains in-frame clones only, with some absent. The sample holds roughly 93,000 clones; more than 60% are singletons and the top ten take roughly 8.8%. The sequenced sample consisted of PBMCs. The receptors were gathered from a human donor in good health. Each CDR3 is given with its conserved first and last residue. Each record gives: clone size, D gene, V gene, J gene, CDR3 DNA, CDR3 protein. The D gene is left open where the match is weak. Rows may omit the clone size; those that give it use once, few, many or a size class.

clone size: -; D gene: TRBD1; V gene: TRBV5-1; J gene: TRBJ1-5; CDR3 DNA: TGCGCCAGCAGCTCCGGGACAGGATTAAATCAGCCCCAGCATTTT; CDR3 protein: CASSSGTGLNQPQHF
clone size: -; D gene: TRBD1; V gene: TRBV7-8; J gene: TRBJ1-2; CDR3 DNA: TGTGCCAGCAGCCTCGGACAGGGCTCCACCTTC; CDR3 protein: CASSLGQGSTF
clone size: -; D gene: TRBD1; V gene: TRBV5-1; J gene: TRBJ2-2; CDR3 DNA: TGCGCCAGCGGCCTACAACAGGGGGTTCCCGGGGAGCTGTTTTTT; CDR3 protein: CASGLQQGVPGELFF
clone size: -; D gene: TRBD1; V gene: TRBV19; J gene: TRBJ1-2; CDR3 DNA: TGTGCCAGTAGTGTGGGGACAGCCAACTATGGCTACACCTTC; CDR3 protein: CASSVGTANYGYTF
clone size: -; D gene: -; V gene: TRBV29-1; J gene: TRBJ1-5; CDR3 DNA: TGCAGCGTGGGAGGGGTCAATCAGCCCCAGCATTTT; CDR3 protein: CSVGGVNQPQHF
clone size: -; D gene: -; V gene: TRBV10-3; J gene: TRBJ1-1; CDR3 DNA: TGTGCCATCAGTGACAGGGCGAACGCTGAAGCTTTCTTT; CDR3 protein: CAISDRANAEAFF
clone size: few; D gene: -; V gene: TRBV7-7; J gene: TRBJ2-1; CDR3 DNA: TGTGCCAGCAGCCCCACCACGGCGGCTTACAATGAGCAGTTCTTC; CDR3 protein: CASSPTTAAYNEQFF
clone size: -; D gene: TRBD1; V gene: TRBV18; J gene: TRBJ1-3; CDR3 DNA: TGTGCCAGCTCACCAGTCGGACAGGGAACCGGAAACACCATATATTTT; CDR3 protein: CASSPVGQGTGNTIYF
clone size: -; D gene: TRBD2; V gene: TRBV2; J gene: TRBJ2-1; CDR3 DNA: TGTGCCAGCAGGGTAACGGGAGGTTCCAATGAGCAGTTCTTC; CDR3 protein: CASRVTGGSNEQFF
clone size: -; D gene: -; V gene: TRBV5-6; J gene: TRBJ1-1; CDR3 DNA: TGTGCCAGCAGCTTGACAGGGCCTGGCACTGAAGCTTTCTTT; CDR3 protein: CASSLTGPGTEAFF
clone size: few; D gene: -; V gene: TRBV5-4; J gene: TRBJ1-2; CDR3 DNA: TGTGCCAGCAGCTCGTTGCGACAGAACTTCTATGGCTACACCTTC; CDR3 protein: CASSSLRQNFYGYTF
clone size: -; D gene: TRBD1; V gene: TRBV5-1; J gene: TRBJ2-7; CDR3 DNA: TGCGCCAGCAGCCCGACAAGACAGGGTGTAAACGAGCAGTACTTC; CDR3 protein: CASSPTRQGVNEQYF
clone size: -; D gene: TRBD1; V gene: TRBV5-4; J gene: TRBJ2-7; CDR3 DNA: TGTGCCAGCCAGGACAGGGCGGGCTACGAGCAGTACTTC; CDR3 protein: CASQDRAGYEQYF
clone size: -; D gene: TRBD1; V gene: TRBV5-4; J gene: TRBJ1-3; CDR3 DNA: TGTGCCAGCAGCCAGGACCGGACAGGGGCCAACTCTGGAAACACCATATATTTT; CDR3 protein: CASSQDRTGANSGNTIYF
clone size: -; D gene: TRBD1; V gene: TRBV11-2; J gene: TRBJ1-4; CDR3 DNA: TGTGCCAGCAGCCACTGGCCGGGACAGGGGGACGAAAAACTGTTTTTT; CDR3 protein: CASSHWPGQGDEKLFF
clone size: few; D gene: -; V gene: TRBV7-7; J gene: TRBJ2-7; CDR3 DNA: TGTGCCAGCAGCTTAGCACAGGGTCTTTACGAGCAGTACTTC; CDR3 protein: CASSLAQGLYEQYF
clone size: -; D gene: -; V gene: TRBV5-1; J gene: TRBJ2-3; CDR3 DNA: TGCGCCAGCAGCTTGGGAGGACAAGGACGGGGCACAGATACGCAGTATTTT; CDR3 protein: CASSLGGQGRGTDTQYF
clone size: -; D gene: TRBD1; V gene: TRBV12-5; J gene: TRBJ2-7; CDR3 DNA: TGTGCTAGTGGTTTTCAAACCGGGACAGTCACCTACGAGCAGTACTTC; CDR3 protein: CASGFQTGTVTYEQYF
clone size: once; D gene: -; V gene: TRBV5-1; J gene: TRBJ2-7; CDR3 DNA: TGCGCCAGCAGCTTGGCTCAGGGTACTTACGAGCAGTACTTC; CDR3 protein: CASSLAQGTYEQYF
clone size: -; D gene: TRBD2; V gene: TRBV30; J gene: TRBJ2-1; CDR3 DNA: TGTGCCTGGGGAGGGACTAGCGACACCTACAATGAGCAGTTCTTC; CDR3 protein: CAWGGTSDTYNEQFF
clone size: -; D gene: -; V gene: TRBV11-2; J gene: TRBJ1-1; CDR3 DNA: TGTGCCAGCAGCTTAGCCGCAGGGTGGGTCAACACTGAAGCTTTCTTT; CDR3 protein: CASSLAAGWVNTEAFF
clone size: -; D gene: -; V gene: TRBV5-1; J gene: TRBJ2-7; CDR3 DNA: TGCGCCAGCAGCTTGGGGGGCCTCTCCTACGAGCAGTACTTC; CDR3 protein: CASSLGGLSYEQYF
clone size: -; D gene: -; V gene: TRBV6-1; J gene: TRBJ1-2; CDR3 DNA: TGTGCCAGCAGGCCGACGGGGGTGAGGAACTATGGCTACACCTTC; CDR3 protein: CASRPTGVRNYGYTF
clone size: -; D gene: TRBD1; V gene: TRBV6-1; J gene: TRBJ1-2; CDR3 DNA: TGTGCCAGCAGTGACCGCTGGACAGGGAACACCTATGGCTACACCTTC; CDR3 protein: CASSDRWTGNTYGYTF
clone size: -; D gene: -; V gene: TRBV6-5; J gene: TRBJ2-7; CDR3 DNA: TGTGCCAGCAGTTACTCCCCGACAGGAGGAACCTACGAGCAGTACTTC; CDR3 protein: CASSYSPTGGTYEQYF
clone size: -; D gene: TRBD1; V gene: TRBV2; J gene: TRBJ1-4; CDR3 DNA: TGTGCCACTAAGACTGGGACAGGGTATGAAAAACTGTTTTTT; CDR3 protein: CATKTGTGYEKLFF
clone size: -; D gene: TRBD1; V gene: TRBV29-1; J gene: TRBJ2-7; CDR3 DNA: TGCAGCGTTGAGGGGACAGATAACTACGAGCAGTACTTC; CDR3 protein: CSVEGTDNYEQYF
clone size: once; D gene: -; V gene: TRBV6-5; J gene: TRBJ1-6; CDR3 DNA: TGTGCCAGCAGCAGGGCGGGACGGACGGACCCACCCCTCCACTTT; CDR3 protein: CASSRAGRTDPPLHF
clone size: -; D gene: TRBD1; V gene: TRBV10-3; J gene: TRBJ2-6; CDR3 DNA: TGTGCCATCACCGAACAGGGGGCAAGCTCTGGGGCCAACGTCCTGACTTTC; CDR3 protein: CAITEQGASSGANVLTF
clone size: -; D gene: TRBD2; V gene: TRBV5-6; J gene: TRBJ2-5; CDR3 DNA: TGTGCCAGCAGCTTGGGGGGACTAGCGTGGTCAGAGACCCAGTACTTC; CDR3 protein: CASSLGGLAWSETQYF
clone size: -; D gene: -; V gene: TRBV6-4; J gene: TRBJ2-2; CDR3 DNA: TGTGCCAGCAGTGACTCCGCACTGGCGGGGATAAACACCGGGGAGCTGTTTTTT; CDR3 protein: CASSDSALAGINTGELFF
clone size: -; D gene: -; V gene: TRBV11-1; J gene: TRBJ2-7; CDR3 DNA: TGTGCCAGCAGCTCAGGGGCAAACTACGAGCAGTACTTC; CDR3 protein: CASSSGANYEQYF
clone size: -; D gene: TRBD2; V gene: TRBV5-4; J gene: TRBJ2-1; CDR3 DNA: TGTGCCAGCAGCTTGGGAGGCGGGGGGGCCCCCAATGAGCAGTTCTTC; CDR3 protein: CASSLGGGGAPNEQFF
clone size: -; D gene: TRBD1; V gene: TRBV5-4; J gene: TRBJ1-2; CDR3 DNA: TGTGCCAGCAGCACGGGACAGTATAACTATGGCTACACCTTC; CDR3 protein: CASSTGQYNYGYTF
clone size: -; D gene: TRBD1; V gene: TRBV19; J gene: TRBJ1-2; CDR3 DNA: TGTGCCAGTCAATTGACAGGGGACTATGGCTACACCTTC; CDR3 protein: CASQLTGDYGYTF
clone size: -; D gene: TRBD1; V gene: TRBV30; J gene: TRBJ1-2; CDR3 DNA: TGTGCCTGGAGTGTTCCTTGGGACAGCCACGGCTACACCTTC; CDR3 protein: CAWSVPWDSHGYTF
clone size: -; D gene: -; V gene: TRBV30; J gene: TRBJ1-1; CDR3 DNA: TGTGCCTGGAAAGCCCTCGTGAACACTGAAGCTTTCTTT; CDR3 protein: CAWKALVNTEAFF
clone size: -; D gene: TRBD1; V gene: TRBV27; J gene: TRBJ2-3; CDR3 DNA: TGTGCCAGCAGTGACGGGACAGGGGGCAGGAATACGCAGTATTTT; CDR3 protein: CASSDGTGGRNTQYF
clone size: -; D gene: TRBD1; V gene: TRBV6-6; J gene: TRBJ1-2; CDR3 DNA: TGTGCCAGCAGCGAGACAGGGTATGGCTACACCTTC; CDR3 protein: CASSETGYGYTF
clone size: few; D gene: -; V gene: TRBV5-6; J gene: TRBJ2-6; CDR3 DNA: TGTGCCAGCAGCCAATCCCCCCCTGGGGCCAACGTCCTGACTTTC; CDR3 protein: CASSQSPPGANVLTF
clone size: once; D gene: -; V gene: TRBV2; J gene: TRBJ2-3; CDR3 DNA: TGTGCCAGCAGTGAAACAGGGCTTTACACAGATACGCAGTATTTT; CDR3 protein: CASSETGLYTDTQYF
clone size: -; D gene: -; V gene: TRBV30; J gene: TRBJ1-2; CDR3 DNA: TGTGCCTGGAGTGTAGGACAGACCTCGGGCTACACCTTC; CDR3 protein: CAWSVGQTSGYTF
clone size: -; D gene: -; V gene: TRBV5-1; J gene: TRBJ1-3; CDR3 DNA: TGCGCCAGCAGCTTGACAGGGAACCGAAGATCTGGAAACACCATATATTTT; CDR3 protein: CASSLTGNRRSGNTIYF
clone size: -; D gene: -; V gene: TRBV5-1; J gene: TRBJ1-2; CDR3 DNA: TGCGCCAGCAGCCCCGGGGTCAGTGGCTACACCTTC; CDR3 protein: CASSPGVSGYTF